This TCR beta chain appears in the sequencing data of a study of CD8+ T cells in alopecia areata. Regarding the study as a whole: Higher clonality than in normal scalp was seen in lesional scalp, especially alopecia totalis/universalis.

To note about this clone: Its antigen is not identified. Other DNA sequences in this sample translate to the same CDR3.

Samples from alopecia areata patients were lesional scalp punch biopsies and peripheral blood. As the sequencing template, cDNA was produced by extracting RNA and reverse transcribing it. TCRdb keeps only in-frame clones here, not all; method: immunoSEQ multiplex PCR. The table lists around 98,000 clones, under 45% of them singletons, with roughly 0.79% in the top ten. This CDR3 spans 14 amino acids. The V gene's germline CDR1 is SEHNR and CDR2 FQNEAQ (reference sequence). After removal of 5 bases from V and 4 bases from J, the junction contained 6 bases not matched to a gene. The rearrangement uses TRBV7-9 and TRBJ2-3; 7 nucleotides agree with TRBD1. Sequenced: CD4+ T cells sorted from blood. The sequence was obtained from a human donor with alopecia areata. CDR3 nucleotide sequence: TGTGCCAGCAGCACGCGGACAGGCTCAGATACGCAGTATTTT. Protein: CASSTRTGSDTQYF.